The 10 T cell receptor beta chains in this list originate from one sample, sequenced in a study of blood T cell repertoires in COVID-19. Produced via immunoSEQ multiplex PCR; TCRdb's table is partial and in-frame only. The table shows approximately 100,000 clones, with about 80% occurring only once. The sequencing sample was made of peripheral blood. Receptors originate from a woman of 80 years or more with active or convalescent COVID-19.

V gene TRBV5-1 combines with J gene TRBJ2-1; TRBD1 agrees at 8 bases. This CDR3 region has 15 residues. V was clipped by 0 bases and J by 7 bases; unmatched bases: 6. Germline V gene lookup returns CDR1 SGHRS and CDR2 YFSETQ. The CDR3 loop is CASSLDGTGQNEQFF. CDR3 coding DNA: TGCGCCAGCAGCTTGGACGGGACAGGACAGAATGAGCAGTTCTTC.

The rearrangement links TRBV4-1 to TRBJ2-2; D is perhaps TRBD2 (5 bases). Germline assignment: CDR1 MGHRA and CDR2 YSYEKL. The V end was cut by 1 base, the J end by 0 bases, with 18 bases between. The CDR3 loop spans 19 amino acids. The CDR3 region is CASSQGKLDKRPNTGELFF. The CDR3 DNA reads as TGCGCCAGCAGCCAAGGTAAATTAGACAAGCGGCCGAACACCGGGGAGCTGTTTTTT.

The CDR3 loop reads CASSVGQLNTEAFF. CDR3 bases: TGCGCCAGCAGCGTAGGACAATTGAACACTGAAGCTTTCTTT. The chain couples TRBV5-1 to TRBJ1-1, with a tentative D call TRBD1 (5 bases). The CDR3 consists of 14 residues. Germline V CDR1 and CDR2: SGHRS, YFSETQ. V was pared by 4 bases and J by 0 bases, with 10 bases between.

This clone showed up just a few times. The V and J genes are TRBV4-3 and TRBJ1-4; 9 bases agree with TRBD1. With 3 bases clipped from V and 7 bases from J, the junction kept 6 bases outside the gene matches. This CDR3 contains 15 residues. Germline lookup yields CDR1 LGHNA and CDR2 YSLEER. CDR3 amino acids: CASSHGQGSFEKLFF. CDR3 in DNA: TGCGCCAGCAGCCACGGACAGGGGTCGTTTGAAAAACTGTTTTTT.

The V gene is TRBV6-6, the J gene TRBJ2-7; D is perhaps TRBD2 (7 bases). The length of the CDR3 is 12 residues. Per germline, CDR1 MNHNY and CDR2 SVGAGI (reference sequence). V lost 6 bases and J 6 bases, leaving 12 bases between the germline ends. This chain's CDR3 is CASRSGGLEQYF. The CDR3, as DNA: TGTGCCAGCAGGTCCGGGGGGCTCGAGCAGTACTTC.

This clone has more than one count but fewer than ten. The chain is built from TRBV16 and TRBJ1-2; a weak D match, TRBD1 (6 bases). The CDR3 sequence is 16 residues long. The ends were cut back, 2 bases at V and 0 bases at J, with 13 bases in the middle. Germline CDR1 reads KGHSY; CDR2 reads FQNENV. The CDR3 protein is CASSQILQGTNYGYTF. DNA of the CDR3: TGTGCCAGCAGCCAAATCCTCCAGGGGACTAACTATGGCTACACCTTC.

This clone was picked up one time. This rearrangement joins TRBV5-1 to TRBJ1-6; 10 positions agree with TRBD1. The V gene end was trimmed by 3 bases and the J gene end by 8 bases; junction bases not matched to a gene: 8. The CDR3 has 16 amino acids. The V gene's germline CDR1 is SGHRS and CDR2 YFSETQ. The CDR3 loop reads CASSSGDRGPDSPLHF. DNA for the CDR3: TGCGCCAGCAGCTCCGGTGACAGGGGGCCCGATTCACCCCTCCACTTT.

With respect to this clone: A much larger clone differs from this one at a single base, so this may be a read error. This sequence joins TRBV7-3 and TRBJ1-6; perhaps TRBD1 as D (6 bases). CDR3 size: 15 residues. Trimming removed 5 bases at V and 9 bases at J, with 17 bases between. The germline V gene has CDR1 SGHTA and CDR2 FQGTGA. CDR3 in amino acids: CASSTTGGGGSPLHF. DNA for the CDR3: TGTGCCAGCAGCACAACCGGGGGGGGCGGTTCACCCCTCCACTTT.

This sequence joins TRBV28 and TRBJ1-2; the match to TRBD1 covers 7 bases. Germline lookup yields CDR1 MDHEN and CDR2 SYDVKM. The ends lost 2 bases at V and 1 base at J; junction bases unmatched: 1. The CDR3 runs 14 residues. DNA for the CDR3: TGTGCCAGCAGTTTACCAGGGGGTAACTATGGCTACACCTTC. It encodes CASSLPGGNYGYTF.

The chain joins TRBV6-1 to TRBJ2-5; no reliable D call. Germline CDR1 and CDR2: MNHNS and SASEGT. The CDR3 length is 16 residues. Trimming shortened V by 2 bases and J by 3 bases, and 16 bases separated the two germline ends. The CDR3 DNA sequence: TGTGCCAGCAGTGAAACCGTGCCCTCCGGTAAAGAGACCCAGTACTTC. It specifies CASSETVPSGKETQYF.